The 23 T cell receptor beta chains given below trace back to one sample, sequenced in a study of molecular identifiers for immune sequencing clone quantification. TCRdb re-analysed the PCR reads in MiXCR, keeping a single row per CDR3 protein. The table has about 640,000 distinct CDR3 sequences, about 20% seen once. Sequencing input: naive CD8+ T cells from blood, with Jurkat cell RNA spiked in. Subset in this sample: FACS-sorted CD8+CD4-CCR7+CD45RA+ naive T cells. The receptors originated from a human donor in good health. Some libraries in this study had Jurkat cell RNA spiked in.

This clonotype appeared many times. This chain links TRBV7-3 with TRBJ1-2; D is possibly TRBD1 (6 bases). Deletions cut 5 bases from V and 6 bases from J, with 13 bases between. The germline CDR1 and CDR2 sequences are SGHTA and FQGTGA. There are 13 residues in the CDR3. CDR3 sequence: CASSSTGTDGYTF. The CDR3 DNA reads TGTGCCAGCAGCAGTACAGGGACGGATGGCTACACCTTC.

This clonotype showed up many times. The J gene is TRBJ2-1, the V gene TRBV7-2; 10 bases match TRBD2. V was clipped by 5 bases and J by 1 base; unmatched bases: 2. Germline V gives CDR1 SGHTA, CDR2 FQGNSA. The CDR3 loop spans 15 amino acids. The DNA for the CDR3 is TGTGCCAGCAGCGTGGGACTAGCGTCCTACAATGAGCAGTTCTTC. Its protein is CASSVGLASYNEQFF.

Only one count was recorded for this clonotype. This rearrangement joins TRBV4-1 to TRBJ2-6, with D unresolved. V was clipped by 0 bases and J by 0 bases, with 9 bases between them. The V gene's germline CDR1 is MGHRA and CDR2 YSYEKL. The CDR3 runs 17 residues. The CDR3 DNA follows: TGCGCCAGCAGCCAAGACGATTCTTACTCTGGGGCCAACGTCCTGACTTTC. Its translation is CASSQDDSYSGANVLTF.

The chain has TRBV14 and TRBJ2-2, with D maybe TRBD2 (5 bases). V was pared by 4 bases and J by 1 base, with 13 bases between. Germline V gene sequence: CDR1 SGHDN, CDR2 FVKESK. The CDR3 loop spans 16 amino acids. The chain's CDR3 is CASSPRPAVNTGELFF. The DNA for the CDR3 is TGTGCCAGCAGCCCTAGGCCAGCGGTGAACACCGGGGAGCTGTTTTTT. The whole variable domain, remainder taken from reference TRBV14 and TRBJ2-2, is EAGVTQFPSHSVIEKGQTVTLRCDPISGHDNLYWYRRVMGKEIKFLLHFVKESKQDESGMPNNRFLAERTGGTYSTLKVQPAELEDSGVYFCASSPRPAVNTGELFFGEGSRLTVL.

This clonotype has just a few counts. This sequence joins TRBV19 and TRBJ1-5; a weak D match, TRBD1 (6 bases). CDR3 length: 14 residues. Per the germline V gene, CDR1 is LNHDA and CDR2 is SQIVND (reference sequence). V was cut by 6 bases and J by 3 bases, with 12 bases left in between. The CDR3 protein is CASRQQGINQPQHF. The CDR3 DNA is TGTGCCAGTAGGCAACAGGGAATCAATCAGCCCCAGCATTTT.

This clonotype was detected only a few times. At one of its ends the junction is not consistent with the germline gene, which may arise from a read error. The chain carries TRBV20-1 and TRBJ1-1; 10 nucleotides align to TRBD1. The CDR3 has 14 amino acids. Germline V CDR1 and CDR2: DFQATT, SNEGSKA (reference sequence). The CDR3: CSARPGQGQTEAFF. CDR3 DNA: TGCAGCGCTAGGCCGGGACAGGGGCAGACTGAAGCTTTCTTT.

This clonotype turned up a few times. The chain employs TRBV21-1 and TRBJ2-6; TRBD1, as called in the table, went unchecked against the DNA. TRBV21-1 is described as a pseudogene. This CDR3 region has 17 residues. As DNA, the CDR3 is TGTGCCAGCAGCAAAGTGGGCGGGAACTCTGGGGCCAACGTCCTGACTTTC. Its protein product is CASSKVGGNSGANVLTF.

This clonotype was recorded many times. The CDR3 DNA sequence: TGTGCCAGCAGCTCCTGGACAGGCCCGGATAACACTGAAGCTTTCTTT. It translates to CASSSWTGPDNTEAFF. This chain uses TRBV13 with TRBJ1-1; TRBD1 matches 7 bases. The CDR3 totals 16 residues. With V trimmed by 4 bases and J by 2 bases, 10 bases remained unmatched. Per germline, CDR1 PRHDT and CDR2 FYEKMQ (reference sequence).

At least ten counts were recorded for this clonotype. J is TRBJ2-7 and V is TRBV4-3; 7 bases agree with TRBD2. CDR3 length: 15 residues. J gave up 7 bases and V 1 base, and 10 bases lay outside the gene matches. The germline V gene encodes CDR1 LGHNA and CDR2 YSLEER. CDR3 protein: CASSQARERAWEQYF. In DNA, the CDR3 is TGCGCCAGCAGCCAAGCGCGGGAGCGAGCCTGGGAGCAGTACTTC.

In its sample, this clonotype was seen many times. The chain carries TRBV5-6 and TRBJ2-7; D possibly uses TRBD1 or TRBD2 (5 bases each). The CDR3 covers 13 residues. The germline V and J ends were trimmed by 4 bases and 5 bases, with 13 bases remaining between them. Germline V CDR1 and CDR2: SGHDT, YYEEEE. The CDR3 protein is CASSVGAPNEQYF. In DNA, the CDR3 is TGTGCCAGCAGCGTCGGGGCCCCCAACGAGCAGTACTTC.

This clonotype was counted ten times or more. The V gene is TRBV7-9, the J gene TRBJ2-2, with no clear D. There are 15 residues in the CDR3. Deletions cut 0 bases from V and 1 base from J, with 6 bases between. Germline V CDR1 and CDR2: SEHNR, FQNEAQ (reference sequence). CDR3 DNA: TGTGCCAGCAGCTTAGCAGACGAGAACACCGGGGAGCTGTTTTTT. It yields the protein CASSLADENTGELFF.

On this clonotype: Sequence at one end of the junction differs from germline and may be a read error. The V gene is TRBV27, the J gene TRBJ2-7; 9 bases align to TRBD1. The CDR3 totals 15 residues. Germline values: CDR1 MNHEY, CDR2 SMNVEV (reference sequence). CDR3 nucleotides: TGTGCCAGCAGCCCCGCCGGGACAGGGTCCTACGGGCAGTACTTC. This sequence encodes CASSPAGTGSYGQYF.

The chain recombines TRBV5-5 with TRBJ2-7; 8 bases fit TRBD1. The CDR3 is made up of 16 amino acids. The trim removed 0 bases at V and 4 bases at J, leaving 9 bases unmatched. In germline, CDR1 is SGHKS, CDR2 YYEKEE (reference sequence). The CDR3 DNA follows: TGTGCCAGCAGCTTGGCCTATGGCAGGGGGCAGTACGAGCAGTACTTC. Translating it yields CASSLAYGRGQYEQYF.

A few counts support this clonotype. It differs at one base from a far larger clone, so likely a read error. The chain joins TRBV7-6 to TRBJ2-3; possible D gene TRBD1, 6 bases. Germline V gene sequence: CDR1 SGHVS, CDR2 FNYEAQ. V was cut by 5 bases and J by 2 bases, with 11 bases left in between. This CDR3 has 14 residues. CDR3 sequence reads: CASSQDRTTDTQYF. DNA of the CDR3: TGTGCCAGCAGCCAAGACAGGACCACAGATACGCAGTATTTT. Full variable domain (rest looked up from reference TRBV7-6 and TRBJ2-3): GAGVSQSPRYKVTKRGQDVALRCDPISGHVSLYWYRQALGQGPEFLTYFNYEAQQDKSGLPNDRFSAERPEGSISTLTIQRTEQRDSAMYRCASSQDRTTDTQYFGPGTRLTVL.

This clonotype was counted ten times or more. This sequence joins TRBV12-5 and TRBJ1-1; 7 bases are shared with TRBD1. The CDR3 runs 15 residues. The germline V gene encodes CDR1 LGHNT and CDR2 FRNRAP. Unmatched junction bases numbered 14, after V lost 7 bases and J lost 6 bases. The CDR3 reads CASDQTRGGGPEAFF. The CDR3 DNA is TGTGCTAGTGATCAAACCCGGGGAGGGGGCCCTGAAGCTTTCTTT.

This clonotype has just a few counts. CDR3 nucleotide sequence: TGTGCCAGCAGCCGGGACAGGGGGTTTGGTGAGCAGTACTTC. This translates into CASSRDRGFGEQYF. This chain joins TRBV28 and TRBJ2-7; 11 nucleotides align to TRBD1. V shed 6 bases and J 7 bases; nucleotides not matched to a gene: 8. Germline CDR1 MDHEN, CDR2 SYDVKM. This CDR3 has 14 residues. The full variable domain, rest sourced from reference TRBV28 and TRBJ2-7, is DVKVTQSSRYLVKRTGEKVFLECVQDMDHENMFWYRQDPGLGLRLIYFSYDVKMKEKGDIPEGYSVSREKKERFSLILESASTNQTSMYLCASSRDRGFGEQYFGPGTRLTVT.

The rearrangement links TRBV7-9 to TRBJ2-5; no definite D call. The V end lost 1 base, the J end lost 7 bases, and 10 bases lay between the germline ends. CDR3 length: 13 amino acids. The V gene's germline CDR1 is SEHNR and CDR2 FQNEAQ (reference sequence). The CDR3 sequence: CASSLELWGTQYF. CDR3 in DNA: TGTGCCAGCAGCTTAGAACTATGGGGGACCCAGTACTTC.

This clonotype came up many times. The J gene is TRBJ2-2, the V gene TRBV3-1; the D gene is possibly TRBD2 (5 bases). CDR3 length equals 16 residues. CDR1 is LGHDT, CDR2 YNNKEL, per germline (reference sequence). The V end was cut by 4 bases, the J end by 4 bases, with 16 bases between. CDR3 loop: CASSPYGELGTGELFF. Here the CDR3 DNA reads TGTGCCAGCAGCCCATACGGGGAGTTGGGCACCGGGGAGCTGTTTTTT.

This chain links TRBV27 with TRBJ2-7, with 7 bases identical to TRBD1. The V gene's germline CDR1 is MNHEY and CDR2 SMNVEV (reference sequence). Unmatched junction bases numbered 8, after V lost 0 bases and J lost 3 bases. The CDR3 totals 16 residues. CDR3 region: CASSLSGQGVHYEQYF. The CDR3 bases are TGTGCCAGCAGTTTATCAGGTCAGGGGGTGCACTACGAGCAGTACTTC.

This clonotype was detected ten times or more. The CDR3 spells CATSGGSSNQPQHF. DNA of the CDR3: TGTGCCACCAGTGGAGGATCCAGCAATCAGCCCCAGCATTTT. This chain uses TRBV24-1 with TRBJ1-5; no definite D call. Trimming left V 5 bases short and J 1 base short, with 8 bases between. The CDR3 consists of 14 residues. Germline V gene data show CDR1 as KGHDR and CDR2 as SFDVKD.

This clonotype was counted many times. V gene TRBV5-4 combines with J gene TRBJ2-6; TRBD2 might be the D (7 bases). The germline V gene has CDR1 SGHNT and CDR2 YYREEE (reference sequence). V dropped 4 bases and J dropped 0 bases, with 11 bases sitting between them. The CDR3 extends over 16 amino acids. CDR3 sequence reads: CASSLGGASGANVLTF. The CDR3 nucleotides are TGTGCCAGCAGCCTGGGGGGGGCCTCTGGGGCCAACGTCCTGACTTTC.

This clonotype was detected ten times or more. V usage is TRBV9 and J usage is TRBJ1-1; the D is unclear. Trimming shortened V by 4 bases and J by 3 bases, and 10 bases separated the two germline ends. Germline values: CDR1 SGDLS, CDR2 YYNGEE. The CDR3 covers 13 residues. The CDR3: CASSPVPDTEAFF. The DNA for the CDR3 is TGTGCCAGCAGCCCCGTACCTGACACTGAAGCTTTCTTT.

This clonotype was detected only a few times. The chain uses TRBV7-2 and TRBJ2-3, with no clear D. This CDR3 region has 15 residues. Trimming cost V 2 bases and J 5 bases, with 14 bases left between them. Germline V gene lookup returns CDR1 SGHTA and CDR2 FQGNSA. Written as DNA, the CDR3 is TGTGCCAGCAGCTTATGGACGATCACGGGAGATACGCAGTATTTT. It yields the protein CASSLWTITGDTQYF.